The 26 T cell receptor beta chains below come from one sample, sequenced in a study of cytomegalovirus exposure and HLA in healthy donors. PCR primers comprised 60 Vbeta and 13 Jbeta primers. The method was immunoSEQ multiplex PCR; TCRdb's version includes in-frame clones alone and lacks a portion of them. The table has 200,000 to 250,000 clones, over 65% seen once; the top ten hold less than 3%. The sample taken for sequencing was PBMCs. These receptors were obtained from a woman aged 60 to 75 in good health and CMV-seropositive.

This rearrangement joins TRBV4-2 to TRBJ2-2; 7 positions agree with TRBD1. Germline trimming cut 1 base from V and 4 bases from J; bases unmatched to any gene: 3. CDR3 length equals 15 residues. Germline V gives CDR1 LGHNA, CDR2 YNFKEQ. CDR3 loop: CASSQGDRSTGELFF. CDR3 sequence (DNA): TGTGCCAGCAGCCAAGGGGACAGATCCACCGGGGAGCTGTTTTTT.

This clone was observed a few times. The chain uses TRBV5-4 and TRBJ1-2; D is possibly TRBD1 (6 bases). The CDR3 contains 15 residues. V gave up 3 bases and J gave up 5 bases, with 17 bases separating them. Per germline, CDR1 SGHNT and CDR2 YYREEE (reference sequence). DNA for the CDR3: TGTGCCAGCAGCTCCTCAGGGGTACAACGGTATGGCTACACCTTC. It yields the protein CASSSSGVQRYGYTF.

The chain employs TRBV2 and TRBJ1-1; maybe TRBD1 (5 bases). V shed 5 bases and J shed 0 bases, with 10 bases lying between them. Per the germline V gene, CDR1 is SNHLY and CDR2 is FYNNEI. The CDR3 is made up of 14 amino acids. The CDR3 protein is CASSPDRLNTEAFF. DNA for the CDR3: TGTGCCAGCAGTCCCGACAGACTGAACACTGAAGCTTTCTTT.

V is TRBV4-2 and J is TRBJ2-3; 7 nucleotides match TRBD2. The junction had 3 bases not matched to a gene; V was cut back by 4 bases and J by 2 bases. The germline V gene encodes CDR1 LGHNA and CDR2 YNFKEQ. The CDR3 is made up of 14 amino acids. The chain's CDR3 is CASSPGGTTDTQYF. CDR3 in DNA: TGTGCCAGCAGCCCCGGGGGGACCACAGATACGCAGTATTTT.

The chain links TRBV7-3 to TRBJ1-2, with 7 bases matching TRBD1. The V gene's germline CDR1 is SGHTA and CDR2 FQGTGA. J lost 6 bases, V lost 1 base, and 5 bases had no gene match. The CDR3 is 14 residues long. The CDR3: CASSLMGQPHGYTF. Here the CDR3 DNA reads TGTGCCAGCAGCTTAATGGGACAGCCACATGGCTACACCTTC. The whole variable domain, remainder taken from reference TRBV7-3 and TRBJ1-2, is GAGVSQTPSNKVTEKGKYVELRCDPISGHTALYWYRQSLGQGPEFLIYFQGTGAADDSGLPNDRFFAVRPEGSVSTLKIQRTERGDSAVYLCASSLMGQPHGYTFGSGTRLTVV.

The chain combines TRBV28 with TRBJ2-7, with TRBD2 as a possible D gene (5 bases). Germline loops: CDR1 MDHEN, CDR2 SYDVKM. The CDR3 runs 14 residues. V lost 1 base and J lost 0, with 7 bases in between. Written as DNA, the CDR3 is TGTGCCAGCAGTTTATTTGGAGGCTCCTACGAGCAGTACTTC. It encodes CASSLFGGSYEQYF.

V usage is TRBV5-1 and J usage is TRBJ2-1, with TRBD2 identical over 9 bases. The trim removed 6 bases at V and 0 bases at J, leaving 4 bases unmatched. The length of the CDR3 is 15 residues. CDR1 and CDR2 (germline): SGHRS, YFSETQ. The CDR3 sequence: CASTEREVSYNEQFF. The CDR3 nucleotides read TGCGCCAGCACGGAGCGGGAGGTCTCCTACAATGAGCAGTTCTTC.

The chain links TRBV6-6 to TRBJ2-5; D perhaps matches TRBD1 (5 bases). The J call is uncertain, as TRBJ2-7 better fits the DNA end. The CDR3 runs to 14 residues. Germline lookup yields CDR1 MNHNY and CDR2 SVGAGI (reference sequence). The CDR3 DNA reads as TGTGCCAGCAGTTACAGGGGAAAATCCTACGAGCAGTACTTC. Translated, it gives CASSYRGKSYEQYF.

The chain uses TRBV10-3 and TRBJ2-7, with D maybe TRBD2 (5 bases). Trimming shortened V by 10 bases and J by 2 bases, and 12 bases separated the two germline ends. This CDR3 spans 12 amino acids. Germline CDR1 and CDR2: ENHRY and SYGVKD. The CDR3 here is CATSREPYEQYF. CDR3 DNA sequence: TGTGCCACCTCCCGGGAACCCTACGAGCAGTACTTC.

This clone was observed a single time. Sequence at one end of the junction differs from germline and may be a read error. The chain has TRBV19 and TRBJ2-1; the D gene is possibly TRBD2 (6 bases). The CDR3 runs to 16 residues. Germline V gene lookup returns CDR1 LNHDA and CDR2 SQIVND (reference sequence). CDR3: CASKRGNSGSYNKQFF. CDR3 sequence (DNA): TGTGCCAGTAAGAGGGGTAATAGCGGTTCCTACAATAAGCAGTTCTTC.

The chain couples TRBV7-2 to TRBJ2-5, with D perhaps matching TRBD2 (5 bases). V lost 2 bases, J lost 0 bases, and 10 bases lay in between. This CDR3 has 15 residues. CDR1 is SGHTA and CDR2 is FQGNSA in the germline V gene. The CDR3: CASSLRGFDQETQYF. For the CDR3, the DNA is TGTGCCAGCAGCTTAAGAGGGTTTGACCAAGAGACCCAGTACTTC.

V and J are TRBV5-8 and TRBJ2-1; maybe TRBD2 (5 bases). There are 16 residues in the CDR3. Per germline, CDR1 SGHTS and CDR2 YDEGEE. Between the trimmed V and J ends, which lost 5 bases and 3 bases, there was a span of 18 bases. The CDR3 sequence: CASRPGRTGNYNEQFF. The CDR3 DNA reads as TGTGCCAGCAGACCCGGACGGACCGGGAACTACAATGAGCAGTTCTTC.

The chain couples TRBV19 to TRBJ1-6; the D is unclear. Germline values: CDR1 LNHDA, CDR2 SQIVND (reference sequence). This CDR3 spans 16 amino acids. V gave up 5 bases and J gave up 8 bases, with 19 bases separating them. The CDR3 sequence is CASSRQIGVWDSPLHF. The CDR3 DNA sequence: TGTGCCAGTAGTCGCCAGATCGGGGTTTGGGATTCACCCCTCCACTTT.

The chain uses TRBV2 and TRBJ2-7; 7 bases match TRBD1. The CDR3 is 13 amino acids. Germline assignment: CDR1 SNHLY and CDR2 FYNNEI. With 3 bases clipped from V and 9 bases from J, the junction kept 8 bases outside the gene matches. The CDR3 here is CASSDVGTVVQYF. CDR3 sequence (DNA): TGTGCCAGCAGTGATGTCGGGACAGTGGTGCAGTACTTC.

The chain recombines TRBV6-5 with TRBJ1-1, with 7 positions matching TRBD1. The junction had 8 bases not matched to a gene; V was cut back by 6 bases and J by 1 base. Germline CDR1 MNHEY, CDR2 SVGAGI. CDR3 size: 15 residues. This chain's CDR3 is CASRRDRYPNTEAFF. CDR3 sequence (DNA): TGTGCCAGCAGGAGGGACAGATACCCGAACACTGAAGCTTTCTTT.

V gene TRBV19 combines with J gene TRBJ2-3; the D gene is possibly TRBD1 (6 bases). The germline V gene encodes CDR1 LNHDA and CDR2 SQIVND (reference sequence). The V end was cut by 5 bases, the J end by 6 bases, with 15 bases between. The CDR3 length is 14 residues. Written as DNA, the CDR3 is TGTGCCAGTAGTTTCCAGGGGTCGGGGGATACGCAGTATTTT. Translation: CASSFQGSGDTQYF.

The chain uses TRBV2 and TRBJ2-7; TRBD2 agrees at 11 bases. This CDR3 is built from 17 residues. The V segment lost 2 bases and the J segment 6 bases; nucleotides outside the gene matches: 12. Looked up from germline, CDR1 is SNHLY and CDR2 is FYNNEI. This CDR3 reads CASSENGLAGPGGEQYF. CDR3 bases: TGTGCCAGCAGTGAAAATGGACTAGCGGGCCCCGGGGGCGAGCAGTACTTC.

This clone has a handful of counts. J is TRBJ2-7 and V is TRBV5-5, with a possible D match to TRBD2 (6 bases). Trimming removed 3 bases from V and 3 bases from J, with 16 bases in between. The CDR3 totals 15 residues. The germline V gene has CDR1 SGHKS and CDR2 YYEKEE (reference sequence). CDR3 region: CASSSQVGGDYEQYF. In DNA, the CDR3 is TGTGCCAGCAGCTCCCAAGTGGGAGGCGACTACGAGCAGTACTTC.

The CDR3 region is CASSVSTGWNEKLFF. DNA for the CDR3: TGTGCCAGCAGCGTATCGACAGGGTGGAATGAAAAACTGTTTTTT. V and J are TRBV9 and TRBJ1-4, with 7 bases lining up with TRBD1. Germline lookup yields CDR1 SGDLS and CDR2 YYNGEE. This CDR3 has 15 residues. V lost 1 base, J lost 5 bases, and 5 bases stayed unmatched.

The chain joins TRBV5-1 to TRBJ2-2; tentatively, D is TRBD2 (6 bases). The length of the CDR3 is 17 residues. V shed 4 bases and J shed 0 bases, with 16 bases lying between them. The germline V gene has CDR1 SGHRS and CDR2 YFSETQ. CDR3 region: CASSLPRGGSNTGELFF. The DNA of the CDR3 is TGCGCCAGCAGCCTACCCCGTGGGGGGTCGAACACCGGGGAGCTGTTTTTT. Filled out from reference TRBV5-1 and TRBJ2-2, the complete variable domain reads KAGVTQTPRYLIKTRGQQVTLSCSPISGHRSVSWYQQTPGQGLQFLFEYFSETQRNKGNFPGRFSGRQFSNSRSEMNVSTLELGDSALYLCASSLPRGGSNTGELFFGEGSRLTVL.

The chain is built from TRBV10-3 and TRBJ1-2; D remains ambiguous. There are 15 residues in the CDR3. V gave up 2 bases and J gave up 8 bases, with 18 bases separating them. CDR1 ENHRY and CDR2 SYGVKD come from the germline V gene. CDR3 loop: CAISEGVGHIRGYTF. CDR3 in DNA: TGTGCCATCAGTGAGGGAGTAGGCCACATAAGAGGCTACACCTTC.

The chain couples TRBV7-9 to TRBJ1-6; D not resolved. V was trimmed by 2 bases and J by 6 bases, leaving 5 bases between them. The CDR3 runs 13 residues. Per germline, CDR1 SEHNR and CDR2 FQNEAQ (reference sequence). The CDR3 reads CASSLRLNSPLHF. CDR3 DNA: TGTGCCAGCAGCTTACGTCTTAATTCACCCCTCCACTTT.

This chain joins TRBV29-1 and TRBJ1-5; D possibly corresponds to TRBD1 (5 bases). This CDR3 spans 13 amino acids. V lost 6 bases to trimming and J lost 3 bases, with 12 bases between them. Germline V gene data show CDR1 as SQVTM and CDR2 as ANQGSEA. CDR3: CSVGDSFNQPQHF. CDR3 coding DNA: TGCAGCGTAGGCGACAGCTTCAATCAGCCCCAGCATTTT.

This clone was observed a single time. The J gene is TRBJ2-7, the V gene TRBV6-1, with a tentative D call TRBD1 (5 bases). V lost 5 bases and J 3 bases, leaving 14 bases between the germline ends. This CDR3 contains 14 residues. Germline CDR1 is MNHNS and CDR2 is SASEGT. In DNA form, the CDR3 reads TGTGCCAGCAGTCGAAACAGGTGGGGCTACGAGCAGTACTTC. Translating gives CASSRNRWGYEQYF.

The V gene is TRBV29-1, the J gene TRBJ1-1; D ambiguous. Per the germline V gene, CDR1 is SQVTM and CDR2 is ANQGSEA. V lost 6 bases and J 7 bases, leaving 12 bases between the germline ends. CDR3 size: 11 residues. The CDR3 DNA reads as TGCAGCGTCCGACTCCTTTTTGAAGCTTTCTTT. Protein: CSVRLLFEAFF.

This clone was counted a few times. V usage is TRBV29-1 and J usage is TRBJ1-5; tentatively, D is TRBD1 (6 bases). This CDR3 is 13 amino acids long. CDR1 and CDR2 from the germline V gene are SQVTM and ANQGSEA. The germline V and J ends were trimmed by 6 bases and 5 bases, with 14 bases remaining between them. The CDR3 DNA follows: TGCAGCGTCTCAATGGACAGCTATCAGCCCCAGCATTTT. Translation gives CSVSMDSYQPQHF.